The sample holds one count of the clone carrying this T cell receptor (beta chain). This sample was included in a study of blood T cell repertoires in COVID-19. Study details: Whether acute or convalescent, the COVID-19 samples came from the United States, Italy and Spain. PBMCs, B-cell-depleted T cells, or T cells were the source of the cDNA or gDNA that made up the material.

Study processing details: Scientists estimated how many nucleated cells there were by amplifying reference gene primers. The protocol was immunoSEQ multiplex PCR, while the TCRdb copy is restricted to in-frame clones and leaves out a portion. V, J and clone size reflect that table, while D and trimming were determined from the DNA. The sample has over 90,000 clones, roughly 89% seen once. This CDR3 is 13 amino acids long. V shed 5 bases and J shed 4 bases, with 8 bases lying between them. The germline V gene encodes CDR1 MDHEN and CDR2 SYDVKM. The gene calls are TRBV28 and TRBJ1-4; no definite D call. Input material: peripheral blood. The sequence came from a woman in her 70s with acute or convalescent COVID-19. The CDR3: CASSEAFNEKLFF. The CDR3 DNA reads as TGTGCCAGCAGTGAAGCCTTTAATGAAAAACTGTTTTTT.